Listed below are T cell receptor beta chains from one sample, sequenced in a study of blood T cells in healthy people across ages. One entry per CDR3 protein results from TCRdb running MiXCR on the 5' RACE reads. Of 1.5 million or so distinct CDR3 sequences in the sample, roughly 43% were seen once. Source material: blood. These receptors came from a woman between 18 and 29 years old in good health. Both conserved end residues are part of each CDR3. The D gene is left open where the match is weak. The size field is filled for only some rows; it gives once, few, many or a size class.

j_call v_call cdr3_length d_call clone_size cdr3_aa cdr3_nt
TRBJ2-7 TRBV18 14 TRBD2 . CASTVAGGSYEQYF TGTGCCAGTACAGTAGCGGGGGGATCGTACGAGCAGTACTTC
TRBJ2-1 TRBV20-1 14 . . CSAGAPSSYNEQFF TGCAGTGCTGGGGCACCGAGCTCCTACAATGAGCAGTTCTTC
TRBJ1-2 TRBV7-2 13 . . CASSLAKQNGYTF TGTGCCAGCAGCTTAGCGAAACAGAATGGCTACACCTTC
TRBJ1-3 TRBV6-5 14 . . CASSVQRTGNTIYF TGTGCCAGCAGTGTCCAACGGACTGGAAACACCATATATTTT
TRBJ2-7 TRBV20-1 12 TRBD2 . CRERDYNYEQYF TGCAGGGAACGGGACTATAACTACGAGCAGTACTTC
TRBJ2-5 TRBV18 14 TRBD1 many CASSRDRAQETQYF TGTGCCAGCTCGCGGGACAGGGCGCAAGAGACCCAGTACTTC
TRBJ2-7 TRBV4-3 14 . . CASSQERGIYEQYF TGCGCCAGCAGCCAAGAGCGAGGGATCTACGAGCAGTACTTC
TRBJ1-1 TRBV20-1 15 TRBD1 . CSATYRGYGGTEAFF TGCAGTGCTACTTACAGGGGGTATGGCGGCACTGAAGCTTTCTTT
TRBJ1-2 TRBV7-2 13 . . CASSVMTNYGYTF TGTGCCAGTAGCGTAATGACTAACTATGGCTACACCTTC
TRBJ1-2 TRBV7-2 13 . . CASSFGAYYGYTF TGTGCCAGCAGCTTCGGAGCATACTATGGCTACACCTTC
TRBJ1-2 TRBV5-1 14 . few CASAIGGGVYGYTF TGCGCCTCGGCGATAGGAGGAGGGGTATATGGCTACACCTTC
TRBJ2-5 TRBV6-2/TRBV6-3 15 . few CASMGTGVTSQTQYF TGTGCCAGCATGGGAACGGGAGTAACATCACAGACCCAGTACTTC
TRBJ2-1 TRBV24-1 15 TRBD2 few CATSDPAGGGNEQFF TGTGCCACCAGTGACCCAGCGGGAGGGGGCAATGAGCAGTTCTTC
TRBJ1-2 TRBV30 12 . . CAWRGDDYGYTF TGTGCCTGGAGGGGGGATGACTATGGCTACACCTTC
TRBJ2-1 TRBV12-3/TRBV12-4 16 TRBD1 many CASSLSAGTAYNEQFF TGTGCCAGCAGTTTAAGTGCAGGGACAGCCTACAATGAGCAGTTCTTC
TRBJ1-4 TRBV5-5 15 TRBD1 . CAGSVTGGLFEKLFF TGTGCCGGCAGCGTCACAGGGGGACTGTTTGAAAAACTGTTTTTT
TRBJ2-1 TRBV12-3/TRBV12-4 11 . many CASSLRNEQFF TGTGCCAGCAGTCTTCGCAATGAGCAGTTCTTC
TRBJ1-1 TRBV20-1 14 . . CSARKGPVNTEAFF TGCAGTGCTAGAAAGGGACCAGTGAACACTGAAGCTTTCTTT
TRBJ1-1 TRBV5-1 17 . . CASSTGHPGIGNTEAFF TGCGCCAGCAGCACGGGACACCCGGGGATAGGTAACACTGAAGCTTTCTTT
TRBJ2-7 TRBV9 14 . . CASSVAREVDEQYF TGTGCCAGCAGCGTAGCTAGGGAGGTGGACGAGCAGTACTTC
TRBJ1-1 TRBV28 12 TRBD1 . CASSPTGEKAFF TGTGCCAGCAGTCCCACAGGGGAGAAAGCTTTCTTT
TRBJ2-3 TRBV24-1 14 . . CASKADTSTDTQYF TGTGCCTCCAAGGCGGACACTAGCACAGATACGCAGTATTTT
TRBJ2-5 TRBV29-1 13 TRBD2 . CSVRGGRAETQYF TGCAGCGTTCGGGGCGGGAGGGCAGAGACCCAGTACTTC
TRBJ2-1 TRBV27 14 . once CASRRDTAYNEQFF TGTGCCAGCAGGCGGGACACCGCTTACAATGAGCAGTTCTTC
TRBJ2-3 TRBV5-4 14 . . CASSSRTEVDTQYF TGTGCCAGCAGCTCCCGGACAGAGGTAGATACGCAGTATTTT
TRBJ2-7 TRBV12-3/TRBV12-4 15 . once CASKLGGGTSYEQYF TGTGCCAGCAAATTAGGGGGCGGGACGAGCTACGAGCAGTACTTC